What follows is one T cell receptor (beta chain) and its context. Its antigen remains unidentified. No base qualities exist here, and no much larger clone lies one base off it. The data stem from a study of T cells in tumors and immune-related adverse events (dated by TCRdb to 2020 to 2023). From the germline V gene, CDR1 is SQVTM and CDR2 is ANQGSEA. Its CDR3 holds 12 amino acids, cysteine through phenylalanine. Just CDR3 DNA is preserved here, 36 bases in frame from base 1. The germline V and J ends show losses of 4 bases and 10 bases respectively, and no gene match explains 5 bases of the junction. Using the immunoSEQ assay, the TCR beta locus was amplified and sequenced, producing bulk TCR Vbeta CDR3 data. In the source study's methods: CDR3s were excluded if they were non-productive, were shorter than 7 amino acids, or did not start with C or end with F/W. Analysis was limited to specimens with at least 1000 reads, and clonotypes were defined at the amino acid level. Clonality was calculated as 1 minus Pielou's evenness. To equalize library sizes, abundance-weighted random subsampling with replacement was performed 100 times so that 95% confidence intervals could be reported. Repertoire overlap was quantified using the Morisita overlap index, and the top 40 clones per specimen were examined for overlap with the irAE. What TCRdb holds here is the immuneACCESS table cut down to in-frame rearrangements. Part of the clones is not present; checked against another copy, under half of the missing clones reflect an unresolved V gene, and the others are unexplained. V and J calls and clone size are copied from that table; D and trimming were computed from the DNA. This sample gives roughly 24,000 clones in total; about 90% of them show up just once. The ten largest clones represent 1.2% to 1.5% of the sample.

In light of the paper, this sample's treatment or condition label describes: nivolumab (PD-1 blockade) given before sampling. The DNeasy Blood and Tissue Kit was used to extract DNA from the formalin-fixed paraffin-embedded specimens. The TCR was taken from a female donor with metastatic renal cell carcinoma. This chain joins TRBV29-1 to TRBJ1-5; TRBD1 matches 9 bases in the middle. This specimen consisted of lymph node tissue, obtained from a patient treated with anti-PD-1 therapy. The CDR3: CSVVQGAGPQHF. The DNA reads TGCAGCGTTGTACAGGGGGCTGGCCCCCAGCATTTT.